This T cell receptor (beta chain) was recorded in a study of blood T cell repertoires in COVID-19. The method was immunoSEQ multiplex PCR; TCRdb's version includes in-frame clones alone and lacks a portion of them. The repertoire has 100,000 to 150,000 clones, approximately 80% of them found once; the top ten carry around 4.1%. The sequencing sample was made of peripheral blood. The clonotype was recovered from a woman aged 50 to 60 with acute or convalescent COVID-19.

The CDR3 loop reads CSVVRAGAAGTQYF. In DNA form, the CDR3 reads TGCAGCGTTGTTAGAGCGGGGGCCGCTGGGACCCAGTACTTC. The rearrangement joins TRBV29-1 to TRBJ2-5; TRBD2 agrees at 8 bases. The CDR3 sequence is 14 residues long. The V and J ends lost 4 bases and 7 bases, in that order; junction bases with no gene match: 11. The germline CDR1 and CDR2 sequences are SQVTM and ANQGSEA.